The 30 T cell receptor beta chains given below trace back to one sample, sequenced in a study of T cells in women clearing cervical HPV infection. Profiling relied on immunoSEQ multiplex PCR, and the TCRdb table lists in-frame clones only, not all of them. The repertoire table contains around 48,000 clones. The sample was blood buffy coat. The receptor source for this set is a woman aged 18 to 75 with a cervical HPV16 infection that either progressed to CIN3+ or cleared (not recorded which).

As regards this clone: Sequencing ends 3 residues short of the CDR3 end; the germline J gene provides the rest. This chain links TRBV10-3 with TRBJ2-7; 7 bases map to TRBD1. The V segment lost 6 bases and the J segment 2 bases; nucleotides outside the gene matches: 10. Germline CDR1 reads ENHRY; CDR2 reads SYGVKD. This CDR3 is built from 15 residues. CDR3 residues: CAIRSTGQLTYEQYF. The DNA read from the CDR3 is TGTGCCATCAGGTCCACGGGACAGCTGACCTACGAG.

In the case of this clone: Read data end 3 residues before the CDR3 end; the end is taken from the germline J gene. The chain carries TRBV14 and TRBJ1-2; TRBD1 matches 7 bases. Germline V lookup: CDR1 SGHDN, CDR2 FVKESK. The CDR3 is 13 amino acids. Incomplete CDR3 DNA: TGTGCCAGCAGCCCAAGAACAGGGGACGGC. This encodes CASSPRTGDG. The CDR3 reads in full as CASSPRTGDGYTF. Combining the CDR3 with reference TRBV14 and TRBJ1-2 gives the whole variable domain EAGVTQFPSHSVIEKGQTVTLRCDPISGHDNLYWYRRVMGKEIKFLLHFVKESKQDESGMPNNRFLAERTGGTYSTLKVQPAELEDSGVYFCASSPRTGDGYTFGSGTRLTVV.

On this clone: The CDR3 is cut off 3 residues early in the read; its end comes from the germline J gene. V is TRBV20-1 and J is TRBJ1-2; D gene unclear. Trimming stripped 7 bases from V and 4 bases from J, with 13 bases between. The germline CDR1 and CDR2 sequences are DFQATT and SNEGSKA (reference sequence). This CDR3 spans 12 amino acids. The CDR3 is CSVPRRSYGYTF. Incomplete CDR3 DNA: TGCAGTGTCCCTAGACGGAGCTATGGC.

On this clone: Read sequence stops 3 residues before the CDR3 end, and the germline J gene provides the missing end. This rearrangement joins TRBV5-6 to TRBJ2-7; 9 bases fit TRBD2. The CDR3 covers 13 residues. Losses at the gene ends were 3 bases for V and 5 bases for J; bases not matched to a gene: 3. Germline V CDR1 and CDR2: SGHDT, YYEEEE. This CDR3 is CASSSSGKHEQYF. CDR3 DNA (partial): TGTGCCAGCAGCTCTAGCGGGAAACACGAG.

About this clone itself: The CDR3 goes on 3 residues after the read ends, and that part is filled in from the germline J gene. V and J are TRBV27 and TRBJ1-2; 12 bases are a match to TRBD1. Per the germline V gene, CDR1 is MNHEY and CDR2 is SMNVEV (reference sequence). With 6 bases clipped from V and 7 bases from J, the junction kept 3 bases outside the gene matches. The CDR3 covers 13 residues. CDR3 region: CASRGQGAGGYTF. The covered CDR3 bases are TGTGCCAGCAGGGGACAGGGGGCGGGTGGC.

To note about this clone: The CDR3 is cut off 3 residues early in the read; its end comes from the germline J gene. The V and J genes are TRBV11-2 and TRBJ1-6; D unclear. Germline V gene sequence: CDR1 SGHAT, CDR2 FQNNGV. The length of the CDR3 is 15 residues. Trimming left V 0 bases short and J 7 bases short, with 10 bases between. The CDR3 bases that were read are TGTGCCAGCAGCTTAGAGTCCAGTCAAAATTCACCC. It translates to CASSLESSQNSP. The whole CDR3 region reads CASSLESSQNSPLHF. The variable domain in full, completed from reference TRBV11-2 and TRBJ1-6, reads EAGVAQSPRYKIIEKRQSVAFWCNPISGHATLYWYQQILGQGPKLLIQFQNNGVVDDSQLPKDRFSAERLKGVDSTLKIQPAKLEDSAVYLCASSLESSQNSPLHFGNGTRLTVT.

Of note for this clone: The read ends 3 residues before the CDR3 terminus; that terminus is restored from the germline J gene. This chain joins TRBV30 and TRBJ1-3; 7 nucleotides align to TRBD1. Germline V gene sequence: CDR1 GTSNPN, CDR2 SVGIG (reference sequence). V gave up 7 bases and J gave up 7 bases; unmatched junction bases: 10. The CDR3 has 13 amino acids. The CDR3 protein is CALHRGPWNTIYF. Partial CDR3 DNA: TGTGCCTTACACAGGGGACCGTGGAACACC. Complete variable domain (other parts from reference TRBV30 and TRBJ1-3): SQTIHQWPATLVQPVGSPLSLECTVEGTSNPNLYWYRQAAGRGLQLLFYSVGIGQISSEVPQNLSASRPQDRQFILSSKKLLLSDSGFYLCALHRGPWNTIYFGEGSWLTVV.

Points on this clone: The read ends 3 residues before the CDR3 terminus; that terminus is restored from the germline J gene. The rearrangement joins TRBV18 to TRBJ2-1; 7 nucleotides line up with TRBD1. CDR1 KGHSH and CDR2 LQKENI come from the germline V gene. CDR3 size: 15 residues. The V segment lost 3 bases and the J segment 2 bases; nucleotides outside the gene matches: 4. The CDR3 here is CASSPVTGTYNEQFF. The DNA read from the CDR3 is TGTGCCAGCTCACCCGTGACAGGGACCTACAATGAG.

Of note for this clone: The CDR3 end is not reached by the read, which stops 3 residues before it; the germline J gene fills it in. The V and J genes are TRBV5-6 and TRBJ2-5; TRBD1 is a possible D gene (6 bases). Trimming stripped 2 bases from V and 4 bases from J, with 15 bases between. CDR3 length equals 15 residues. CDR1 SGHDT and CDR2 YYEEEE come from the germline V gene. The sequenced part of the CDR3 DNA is TGTGCCAGCAGCTTTCTATCATTAGGGGGAGAGACC. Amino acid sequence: CASSFLSLGGET. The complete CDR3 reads CASSFLSLGGETQYF. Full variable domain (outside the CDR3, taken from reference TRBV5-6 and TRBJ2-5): DAGVTQSPTHLIKTRGQQVTLRCSPKSGHDTVSWYQQALGQGPQFIFQYYEEEERQRGNFPDRFSGHQFPNYSSELNVNALLLGDSALYLCASSFLSLGGETQYFGPGTRLLVL.

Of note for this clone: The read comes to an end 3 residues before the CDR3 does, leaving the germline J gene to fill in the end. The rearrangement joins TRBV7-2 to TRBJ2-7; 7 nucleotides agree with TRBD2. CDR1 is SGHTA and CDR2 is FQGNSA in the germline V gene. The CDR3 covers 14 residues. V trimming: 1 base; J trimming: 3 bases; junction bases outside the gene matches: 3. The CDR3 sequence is CASSLGGGYYEQYF. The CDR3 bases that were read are TGTGCCAGCAGCTTAGGGGGGGGGTACTACGAG.

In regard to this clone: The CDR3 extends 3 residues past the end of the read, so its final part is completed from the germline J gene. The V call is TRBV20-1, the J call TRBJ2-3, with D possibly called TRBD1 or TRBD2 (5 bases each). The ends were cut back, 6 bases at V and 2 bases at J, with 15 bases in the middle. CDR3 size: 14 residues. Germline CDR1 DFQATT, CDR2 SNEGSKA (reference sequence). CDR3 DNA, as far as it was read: TGCAGTGCCGCAAGGGGAGCACTCACAGATACG. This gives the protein CSAARGALTDT. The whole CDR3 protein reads CSAARGALTDTQYF.

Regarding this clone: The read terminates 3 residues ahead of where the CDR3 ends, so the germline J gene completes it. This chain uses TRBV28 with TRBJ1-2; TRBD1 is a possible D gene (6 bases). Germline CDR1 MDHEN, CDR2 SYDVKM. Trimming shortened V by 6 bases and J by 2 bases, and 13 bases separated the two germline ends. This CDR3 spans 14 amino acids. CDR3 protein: CASSPDSLNYGYTF. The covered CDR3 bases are TGTGCCAGCAGCCCGGACAGCCTAAACTATGGC.

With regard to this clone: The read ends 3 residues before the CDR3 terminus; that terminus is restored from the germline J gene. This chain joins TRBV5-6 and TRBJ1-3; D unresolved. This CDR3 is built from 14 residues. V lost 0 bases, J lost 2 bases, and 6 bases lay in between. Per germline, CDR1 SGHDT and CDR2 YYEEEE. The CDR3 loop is CASSLVAAGNTIYF. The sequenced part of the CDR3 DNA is TGTGCCAGCAGCTTGGTGGCAGCTGGAAACACC. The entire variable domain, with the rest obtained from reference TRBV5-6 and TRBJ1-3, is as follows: DAGVTQSPTHLIKTRGQQVTLRCSPKSGHDTVSWYQQALGQGPQFIFQYYEEEERQRGNFPDRFSGHQFPNYSSELNVNALLLGDSALYLCASSLVAAGNTIYFGEGSWLTVV.

CDR3 DNA (partial): TGTGCCAGCAGCCAACACGGGACATTCCACGAG. Translating it yields CASSQHGTFHE. The CDR3, in full, reads CASSQHGTFHEQYF. The V call is TRBV7-6, the J call TRBJ2-7; tentative D call: TRBD1 (6 bases). The read ends 3 residues before the CDR3 terminus; that terminus is restored from the germline J gene. Between the trimmed V and J ends, which lost 5 bases and 5 bases, there was a span of 16 bases. Looked up from germline, CDR1 is SGHVS and CDR2 is FNYEAQ. CDR3 length: 14 amino acids.

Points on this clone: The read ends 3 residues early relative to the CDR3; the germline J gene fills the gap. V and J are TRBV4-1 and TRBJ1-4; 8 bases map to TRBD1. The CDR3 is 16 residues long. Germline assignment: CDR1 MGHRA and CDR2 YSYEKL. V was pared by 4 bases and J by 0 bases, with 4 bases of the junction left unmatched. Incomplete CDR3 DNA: TGCGCCAGCAGCCGTTCGACAGGGGCAACTAATGAAAAA. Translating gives CASSRSTGATNEK. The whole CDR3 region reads CASSRSTGATNEKLFF.

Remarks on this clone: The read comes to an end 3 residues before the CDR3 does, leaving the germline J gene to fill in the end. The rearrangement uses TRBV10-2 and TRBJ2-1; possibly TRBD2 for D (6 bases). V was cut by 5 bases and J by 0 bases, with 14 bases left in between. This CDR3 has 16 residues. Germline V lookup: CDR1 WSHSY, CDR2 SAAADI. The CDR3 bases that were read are TGCGCCAGCAGTAGGGACTCCTCGAGCTCCTACAATGAG. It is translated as CASSRDSSSSYNE. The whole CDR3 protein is CASSRDSSSSYNEQFF.

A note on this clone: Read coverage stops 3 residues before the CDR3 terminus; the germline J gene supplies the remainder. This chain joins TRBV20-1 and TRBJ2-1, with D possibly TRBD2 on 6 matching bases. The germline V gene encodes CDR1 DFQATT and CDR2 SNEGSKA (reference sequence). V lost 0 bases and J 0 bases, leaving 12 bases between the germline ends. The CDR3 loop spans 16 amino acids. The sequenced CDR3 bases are TGCAGTGCTAGAGATCTCAGCGGGCCCTCCTACAATGAG. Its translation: CSARDLSGPSYNE. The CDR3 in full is CSARDLSGPSYNEQFF.

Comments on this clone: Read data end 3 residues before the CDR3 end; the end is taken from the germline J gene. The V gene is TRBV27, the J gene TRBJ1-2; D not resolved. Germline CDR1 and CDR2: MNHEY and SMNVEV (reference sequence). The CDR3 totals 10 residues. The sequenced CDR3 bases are TGTGCCAGCAGTGGACTAGCG. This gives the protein CASSGLA. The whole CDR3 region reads CASSGLAYTF.

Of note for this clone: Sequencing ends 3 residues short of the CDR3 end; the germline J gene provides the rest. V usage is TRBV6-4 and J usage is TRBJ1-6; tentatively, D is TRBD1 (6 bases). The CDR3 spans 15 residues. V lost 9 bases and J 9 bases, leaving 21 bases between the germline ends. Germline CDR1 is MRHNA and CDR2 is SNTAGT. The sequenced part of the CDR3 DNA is TGTGCCAGAAACAACCTAACAGGGTCTGGTTCACCC. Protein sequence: CARNNLTGSGSP. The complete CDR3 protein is CARNNLTGSGSPLHF.

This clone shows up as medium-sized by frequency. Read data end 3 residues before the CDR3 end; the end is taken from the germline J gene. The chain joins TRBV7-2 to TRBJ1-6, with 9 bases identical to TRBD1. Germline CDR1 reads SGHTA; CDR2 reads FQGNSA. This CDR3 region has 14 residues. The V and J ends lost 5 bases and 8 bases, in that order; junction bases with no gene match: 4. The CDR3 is CASSEDRGYSPLHF. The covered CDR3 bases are TGTGCCAGCAGCGAGGACAGGGGATATTCACCC.

The CDR3 sequence is CASSRPGLAGEWASTDTQYF. The covered CDR3 bases are TGTGCCAGCAGCCGGCCGGGACTAGCGGGAGAGTGGGCTAGCACAGATACG. This rearrangement joins TRBV13 to TRBJ2-3; 14 positions match TRBD2. With the read ending 3 residues before the CDR3 end, the germline J gene is used to fill in that end. The germline V gene has CDR1 PRHDT and CDR2 FYEKMQ (reference sequence). The CDR3 loop spans 20 amino acids. V was pared by 5 bases and J by 0 bases, with 13 bases of the junction left unmatched.

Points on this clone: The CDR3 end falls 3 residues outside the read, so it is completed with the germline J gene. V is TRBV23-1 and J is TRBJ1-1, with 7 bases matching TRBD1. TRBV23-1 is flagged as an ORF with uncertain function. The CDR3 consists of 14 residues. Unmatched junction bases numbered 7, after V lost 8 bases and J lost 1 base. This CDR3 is CASRRTGPNTEAFF. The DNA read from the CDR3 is TGCGCCAGCCGCCGGACAGGCCCGAACACTGAA.

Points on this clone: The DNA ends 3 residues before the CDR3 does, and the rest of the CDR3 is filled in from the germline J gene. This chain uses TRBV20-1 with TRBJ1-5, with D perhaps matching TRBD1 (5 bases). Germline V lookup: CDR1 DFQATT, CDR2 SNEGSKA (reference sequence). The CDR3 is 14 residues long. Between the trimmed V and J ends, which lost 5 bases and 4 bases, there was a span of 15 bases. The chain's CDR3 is CSAAQGGINQPQHF. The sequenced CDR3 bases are TGCAGTGCTGCGCAGGGTGGCATTAATCAGCCC.

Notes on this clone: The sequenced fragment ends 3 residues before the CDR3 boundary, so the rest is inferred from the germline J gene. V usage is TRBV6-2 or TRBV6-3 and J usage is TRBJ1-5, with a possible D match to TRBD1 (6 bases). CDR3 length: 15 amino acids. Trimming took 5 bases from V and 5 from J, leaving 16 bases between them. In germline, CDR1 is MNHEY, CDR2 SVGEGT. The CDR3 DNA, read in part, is TGTGCCAGCAGTCGCGGGGGGGCGAAGTATCAGCCC. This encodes CASSRGGAKYQP. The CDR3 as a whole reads CASSRGGAKYQPQHF.

The CDR3 spells CASTPTPGTEAFF. The CDR3 DNA, read in part, is TGTGCCAGCACCCCGACACCAGGGACTGAA. The chain couples TRBV6-2 or TRBV6-3 to TRBJ1-1; perhaps TRBD1 as D (5 bases). The missing CDR3 end, 3 residues past where the read stops, is filled in from the germline J gene. CDR3 length: 13 residues. V was cut by 7 bases and J by 5 bases, with 14 bases left in between. The germline V gene has CDR1 MNHEY and CDR2 SVGEGT.

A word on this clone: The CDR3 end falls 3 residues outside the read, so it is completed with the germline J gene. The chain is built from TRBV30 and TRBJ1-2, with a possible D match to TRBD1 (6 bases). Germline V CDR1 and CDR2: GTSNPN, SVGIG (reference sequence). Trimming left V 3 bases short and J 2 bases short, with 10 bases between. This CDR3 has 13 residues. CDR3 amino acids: CAWRTQGNYGYTF. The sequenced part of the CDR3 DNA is TGTGCCTGGAGGACACAGGGAAACTATGGC.

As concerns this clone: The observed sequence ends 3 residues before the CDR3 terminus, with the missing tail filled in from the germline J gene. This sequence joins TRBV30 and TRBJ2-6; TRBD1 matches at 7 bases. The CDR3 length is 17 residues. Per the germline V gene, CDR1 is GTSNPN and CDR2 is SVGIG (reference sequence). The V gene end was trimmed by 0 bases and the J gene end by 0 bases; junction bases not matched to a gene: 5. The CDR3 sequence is CAWSVDRESSGANVLTF. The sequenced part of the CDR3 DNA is TGTGCCTGGAGTGTAGACAGGGAAAGCTCTGGGGCCAACGTC.

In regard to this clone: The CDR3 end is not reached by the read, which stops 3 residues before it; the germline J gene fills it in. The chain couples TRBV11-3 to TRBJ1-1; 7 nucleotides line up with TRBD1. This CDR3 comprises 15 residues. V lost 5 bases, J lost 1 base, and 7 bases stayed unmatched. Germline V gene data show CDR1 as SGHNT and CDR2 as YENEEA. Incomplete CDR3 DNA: TGTGCCAGCAGCGCCAGACAGGGACCGAACACTGAA. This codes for CASSARQGPNTE. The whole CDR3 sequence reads CASSARQGPNTEAFF.

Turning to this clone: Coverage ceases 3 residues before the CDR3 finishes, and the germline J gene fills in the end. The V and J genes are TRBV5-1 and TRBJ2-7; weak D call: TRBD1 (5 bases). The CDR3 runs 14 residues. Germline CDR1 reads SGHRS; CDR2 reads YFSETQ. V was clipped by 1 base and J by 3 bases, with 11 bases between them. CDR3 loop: CASSLNGQGYEQYF. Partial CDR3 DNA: TGCGCCAGCAGCTTGAACGGGCAGGGCTACGAG.

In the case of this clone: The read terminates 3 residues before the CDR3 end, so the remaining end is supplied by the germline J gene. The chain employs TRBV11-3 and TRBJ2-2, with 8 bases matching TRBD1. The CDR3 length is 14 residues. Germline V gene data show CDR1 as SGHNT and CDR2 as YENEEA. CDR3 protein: CASSLGQGADVLFF. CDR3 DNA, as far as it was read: TGTGCCAGCAGCTTAGGTCAGGGGGCGGATGTG. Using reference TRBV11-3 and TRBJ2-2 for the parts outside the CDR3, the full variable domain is EAGVVQSPRYKIIEKKQPVAFWCNPISGHNTLYWYLQNLGQGPELLIRYENEEAVDDSQLPKDRFSAERLKGVDSTLKIQPAELGDSAVYLCASSLGQGADVLFFGEGSRLTVL.